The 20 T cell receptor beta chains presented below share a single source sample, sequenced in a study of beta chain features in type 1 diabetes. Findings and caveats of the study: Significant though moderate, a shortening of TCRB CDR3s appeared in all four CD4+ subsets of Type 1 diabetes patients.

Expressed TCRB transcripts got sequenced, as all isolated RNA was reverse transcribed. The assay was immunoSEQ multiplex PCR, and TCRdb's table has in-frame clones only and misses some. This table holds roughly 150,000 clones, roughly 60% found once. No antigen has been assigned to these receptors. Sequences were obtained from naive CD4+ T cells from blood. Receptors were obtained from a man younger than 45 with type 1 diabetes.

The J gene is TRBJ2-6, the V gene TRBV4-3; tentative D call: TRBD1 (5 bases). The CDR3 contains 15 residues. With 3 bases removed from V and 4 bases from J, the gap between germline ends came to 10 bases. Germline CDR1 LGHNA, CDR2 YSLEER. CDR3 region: CASSHSGRGANVLTF. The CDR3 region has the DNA TGCGCCAGCAGCCATTCAGGGCGAGGGGCCAACGTCCTGACTTTC.

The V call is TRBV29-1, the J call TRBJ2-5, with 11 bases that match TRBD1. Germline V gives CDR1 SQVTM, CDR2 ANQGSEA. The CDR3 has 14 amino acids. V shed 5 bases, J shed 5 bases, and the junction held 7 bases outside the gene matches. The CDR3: CSVSQDRGHETQYF. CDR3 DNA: TGCAGCGTTTCCCAGGACAGGGGGCATGAGACCCAGTACTTC.

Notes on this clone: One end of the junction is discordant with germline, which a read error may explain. CDR3 coding DNA: TGTGCCAGCAGCTTCGCAGGGAACCCTGAAGCTTTCTTT. This sequence encodes CASSFAGNPEAFF. This sequence joins TRBV7-9 and TRBJ1-1; weak D call: TRBD1 (5 bases). Germline V gene sequence: CDR1 SEHNR, CDR2 FQNEAQ (reference sequence). The CDR3 extends over 13 amino acids.

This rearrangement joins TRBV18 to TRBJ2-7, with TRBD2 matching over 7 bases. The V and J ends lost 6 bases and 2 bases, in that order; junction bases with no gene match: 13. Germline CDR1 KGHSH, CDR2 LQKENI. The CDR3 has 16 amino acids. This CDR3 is CASSPQGAGNPYEQYF. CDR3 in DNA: TGTGCCAGCTCGCCCCAAGGAGCGGGAAACCCCTACGAGCAGTACTTC.

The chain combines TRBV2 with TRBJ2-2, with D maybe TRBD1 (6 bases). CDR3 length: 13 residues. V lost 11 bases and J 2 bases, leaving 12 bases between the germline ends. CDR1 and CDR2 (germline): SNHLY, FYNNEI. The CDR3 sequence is CAARTENTGELFF. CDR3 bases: TGTGCCGCCCGGACAGAAAACACCGGGGAGCTGTTTTTT.

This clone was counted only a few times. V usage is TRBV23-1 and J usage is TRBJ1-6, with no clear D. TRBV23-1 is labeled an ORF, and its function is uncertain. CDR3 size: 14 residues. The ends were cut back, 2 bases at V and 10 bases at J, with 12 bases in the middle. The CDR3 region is CASSQPANRSPLHF. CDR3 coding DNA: TGCGCCAGCAGTCAACCGGCGAACCGGTCACCCCTCCACTTT.

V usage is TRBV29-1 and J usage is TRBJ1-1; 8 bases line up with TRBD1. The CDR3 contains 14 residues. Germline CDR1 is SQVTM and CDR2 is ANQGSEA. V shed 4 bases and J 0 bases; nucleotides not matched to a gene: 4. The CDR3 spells CSVAGGDLNTEAFF. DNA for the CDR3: TGCAGCGTTGCAGGGGGCGACCTGAACACTGAAGCTTTCTTT.

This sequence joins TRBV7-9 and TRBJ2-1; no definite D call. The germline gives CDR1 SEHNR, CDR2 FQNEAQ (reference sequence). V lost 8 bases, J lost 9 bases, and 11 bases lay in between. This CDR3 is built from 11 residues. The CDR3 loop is CASGSMGEQFF. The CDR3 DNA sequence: TGTGCCAGCGGATCGATGGGTGAGCAGTTCTTC.

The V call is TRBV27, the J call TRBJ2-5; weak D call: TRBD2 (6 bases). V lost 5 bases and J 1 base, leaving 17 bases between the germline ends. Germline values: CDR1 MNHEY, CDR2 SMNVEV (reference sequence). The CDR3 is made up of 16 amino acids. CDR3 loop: CASSTAFGGRQETQYF. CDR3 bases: TGTGCCAGCAGTACAGCCTTCGGGGGACGCCAAGAGACCCAGTACTTC.

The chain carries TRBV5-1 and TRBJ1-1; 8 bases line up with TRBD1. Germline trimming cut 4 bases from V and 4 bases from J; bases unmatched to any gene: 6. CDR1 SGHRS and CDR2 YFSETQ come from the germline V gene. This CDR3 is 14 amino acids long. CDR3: CASSAQGAGTEAFF. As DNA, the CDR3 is TGCGCCAGCAGCGCCCAGGGGGCCGGCACTGAAGCTTTCTTT.

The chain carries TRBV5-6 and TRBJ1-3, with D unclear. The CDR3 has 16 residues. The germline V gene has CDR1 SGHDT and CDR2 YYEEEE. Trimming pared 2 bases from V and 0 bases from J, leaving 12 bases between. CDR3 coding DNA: TGTGCCAGCAGCTTTATGGGAGACATCTCTGGAAACACCATATATTTT. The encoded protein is CASSFMGDISGNTIYF. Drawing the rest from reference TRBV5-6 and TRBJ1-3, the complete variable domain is DAGVTQSPTHLIKTRGQQVTLRCSPKSGHDTVSWYQQALGQGPQFIFQYYEEEERQRGNFPDRFSGHQFPNYSSELNVNALLLGDSALYLCASSFMGDISGNTIYFGEGSWLTVV.

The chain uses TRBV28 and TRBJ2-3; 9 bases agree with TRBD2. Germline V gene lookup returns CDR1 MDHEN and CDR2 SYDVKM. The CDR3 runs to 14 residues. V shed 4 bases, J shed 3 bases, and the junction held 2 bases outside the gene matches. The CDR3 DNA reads TGTGCCAGCAGTTCAGCGGGGGGAACAGATACGCAGTATTTT. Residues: CASSSAGGTDTQYF.

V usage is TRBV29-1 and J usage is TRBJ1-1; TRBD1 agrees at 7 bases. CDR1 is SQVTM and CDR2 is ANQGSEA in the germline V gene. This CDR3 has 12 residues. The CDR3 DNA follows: TGCGGAGGGGGCAGGGCGAACACTGAAGCTTTCTTT. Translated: CGGGRANTEAFF.

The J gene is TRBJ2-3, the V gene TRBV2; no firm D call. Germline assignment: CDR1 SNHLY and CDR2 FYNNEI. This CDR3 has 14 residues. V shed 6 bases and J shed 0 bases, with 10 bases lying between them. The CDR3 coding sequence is TGTGCCAGCAGCAGCTTAGTTAGCACAGATACGCAGTATTTT. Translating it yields CASSSLVSTDTQYF. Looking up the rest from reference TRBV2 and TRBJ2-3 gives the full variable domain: EPEVTQTPSHQVTQMGQEVILRCVPISNHLYFYWYRQILGQKVEFLVSFYNNEISEKSEIFDDQFSVERPDGSNFTLKIRSTKLEDSAMYFCASSSLVSTDTQYFGPGTRLTVL.

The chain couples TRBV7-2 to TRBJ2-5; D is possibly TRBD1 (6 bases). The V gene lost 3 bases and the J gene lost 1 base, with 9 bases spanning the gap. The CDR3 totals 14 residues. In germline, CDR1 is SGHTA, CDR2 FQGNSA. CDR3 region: CASSFTGLQETQYF. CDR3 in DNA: TGTGCCAGCAGCTTTACAGGGCTCCAAGAGACCCAGTACTTC.

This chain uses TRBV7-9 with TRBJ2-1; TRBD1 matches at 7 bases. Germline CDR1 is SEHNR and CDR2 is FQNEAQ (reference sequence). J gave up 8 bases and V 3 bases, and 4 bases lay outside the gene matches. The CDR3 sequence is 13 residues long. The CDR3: CASSFDQGDEQFF. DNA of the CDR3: TGTGCCAGCAGCTTCGATCAGGGGGATGAGCAGTTCTTC.

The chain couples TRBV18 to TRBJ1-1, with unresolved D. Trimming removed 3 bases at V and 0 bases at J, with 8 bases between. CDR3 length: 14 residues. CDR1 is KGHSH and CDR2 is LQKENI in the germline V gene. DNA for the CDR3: TGTGCCAGCTCACCCAGCCGGGTGAACACTGAAGCTTTCTTT. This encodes CASSPSRVNTEAFF.

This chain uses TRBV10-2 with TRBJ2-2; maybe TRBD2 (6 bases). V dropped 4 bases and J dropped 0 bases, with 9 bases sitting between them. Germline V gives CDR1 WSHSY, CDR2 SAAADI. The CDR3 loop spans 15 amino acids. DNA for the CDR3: TGCGCCAGCAGTGTAGGAGGGGCGAACACCGGGGAGCTGTTTTTT. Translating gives CASSVGGANTGELFF.

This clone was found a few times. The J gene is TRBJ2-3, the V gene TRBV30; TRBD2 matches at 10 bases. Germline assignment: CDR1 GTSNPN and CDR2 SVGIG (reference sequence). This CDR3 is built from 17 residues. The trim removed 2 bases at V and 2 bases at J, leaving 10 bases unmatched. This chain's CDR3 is CAWSILRTSGHTDTQYF. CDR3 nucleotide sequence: TGTGCCTGGAGTATTCTCCGGACTAGCGGTCACACAGATACGCAGTATTTT.

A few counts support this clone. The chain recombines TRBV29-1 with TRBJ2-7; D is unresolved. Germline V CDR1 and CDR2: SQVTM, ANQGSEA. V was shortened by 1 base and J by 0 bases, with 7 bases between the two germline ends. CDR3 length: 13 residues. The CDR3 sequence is CSVEGLNSYEQYF. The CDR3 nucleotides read TGCAGCGTTGAAGGTTTAAACTCCTACGAGCAGTACTTC.